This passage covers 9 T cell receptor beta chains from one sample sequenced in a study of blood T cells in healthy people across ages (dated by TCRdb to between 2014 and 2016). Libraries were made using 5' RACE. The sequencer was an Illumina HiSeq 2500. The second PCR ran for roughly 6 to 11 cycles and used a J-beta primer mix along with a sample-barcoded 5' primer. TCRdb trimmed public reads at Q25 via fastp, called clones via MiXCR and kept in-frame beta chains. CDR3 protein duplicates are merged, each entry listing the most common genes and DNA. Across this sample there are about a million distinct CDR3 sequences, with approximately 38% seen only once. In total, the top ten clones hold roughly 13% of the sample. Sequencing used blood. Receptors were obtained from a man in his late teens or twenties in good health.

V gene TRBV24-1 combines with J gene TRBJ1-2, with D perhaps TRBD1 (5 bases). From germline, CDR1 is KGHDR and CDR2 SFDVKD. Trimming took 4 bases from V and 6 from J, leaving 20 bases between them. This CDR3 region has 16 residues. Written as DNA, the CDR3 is TGTGCCACCAGTGACTCCAGCTGGGGCAGGGCCAATGGCTACACCTTC. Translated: CATSDSSWGRANGYTF.

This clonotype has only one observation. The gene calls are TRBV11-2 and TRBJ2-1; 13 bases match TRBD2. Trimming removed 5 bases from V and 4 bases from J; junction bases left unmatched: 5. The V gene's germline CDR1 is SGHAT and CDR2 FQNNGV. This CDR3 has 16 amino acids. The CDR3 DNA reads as TGTGCCAGCAGCCTTGGGACTAGCGGGAAATACAATGAGCAGTTCTTC. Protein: CASSLGTSGKYNEQFF.

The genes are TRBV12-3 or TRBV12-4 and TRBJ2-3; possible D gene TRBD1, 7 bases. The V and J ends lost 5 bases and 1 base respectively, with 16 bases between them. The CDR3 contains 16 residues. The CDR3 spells CASSPRAGGRTDTQYF. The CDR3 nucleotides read TGTGCCAGCAGTCCCCGGGCAGGGGGGCGCACAGATACGCAGTATTTT.

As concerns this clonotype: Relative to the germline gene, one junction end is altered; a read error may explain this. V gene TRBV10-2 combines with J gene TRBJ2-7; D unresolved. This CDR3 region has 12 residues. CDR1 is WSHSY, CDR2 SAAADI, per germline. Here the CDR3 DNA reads TGCGCCAACAGTTACAGCTCCTACGAGCAGTACTTC. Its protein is CANSYSSYEQYF.

DNA of the CDR3: TGTGCCAGCAGCCCTTCAGCGCCTGAAATTGGTGAAAAACTGTTTTTT. This codes for CASSPSAPEIGEKLFF. This chain connects TRBV9 to TRBJ1-4, with D uncertain. Germline CDR1 reads SGDLS; CDR2 reads YYNGEE. The CDR3 extends over 16 amino acids. V was cut by 4 bases and J by 7 bases, with 20 bases left in between. Complete variable domain (other parts from reference TRBV9 and TRBJ1-4): DSGVTQTPKHLITATGQRVTLRCSPRSGDLSVYWYQQSLDQGLQFLIQYYNGEERAKGNILERFSAQQFPDLHSELNLSSLELGDSALYFCASSPSAPEIGEKLFFGSGTQLSVL.

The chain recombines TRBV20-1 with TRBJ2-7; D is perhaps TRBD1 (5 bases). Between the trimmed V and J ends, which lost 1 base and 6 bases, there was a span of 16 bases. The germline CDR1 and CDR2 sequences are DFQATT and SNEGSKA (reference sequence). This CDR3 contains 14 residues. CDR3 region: CSARVVGVRSEQYF. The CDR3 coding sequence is TGCAGTGCTAGAGTCGTAGGGGTAAGAAGCGAGCAGTACTTC.

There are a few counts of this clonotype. CDR3 sequence (DNA): TGTGCCAGCAGCTTGATCGGGACAAGAAATGAAAAACTGTTTTTT. Residues: CASSLIGTRNEKLFF. The chain carries TRBV5-5 and TRBJ1-4, with D perhaps matching TRBD1 (6 bases). Germline loops: CDR1 SGHKS, CDR2 YYEKEE (reference sequence). The CDR3 is 15 amino acids. V was shortened by 1 base and J by 5 bases, with 12 bases between the two germline ends.

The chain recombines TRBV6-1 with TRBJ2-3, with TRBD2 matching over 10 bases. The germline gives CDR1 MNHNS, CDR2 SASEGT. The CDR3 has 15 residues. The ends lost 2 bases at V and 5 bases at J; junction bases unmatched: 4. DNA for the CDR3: TGTGCCAGCAGTGAACTAGCGGGGGCCAGAGATACGCAGTATTTT. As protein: CASSELAGARDTQYF.

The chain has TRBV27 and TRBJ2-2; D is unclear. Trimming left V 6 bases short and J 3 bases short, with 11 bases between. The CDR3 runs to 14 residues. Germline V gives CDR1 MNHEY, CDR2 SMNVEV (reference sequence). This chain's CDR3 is CASSSTIYTGELFF. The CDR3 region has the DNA TGTGCCAGCAGCAGTACTATCTACACCGGGGAGCTGTTTTTT.